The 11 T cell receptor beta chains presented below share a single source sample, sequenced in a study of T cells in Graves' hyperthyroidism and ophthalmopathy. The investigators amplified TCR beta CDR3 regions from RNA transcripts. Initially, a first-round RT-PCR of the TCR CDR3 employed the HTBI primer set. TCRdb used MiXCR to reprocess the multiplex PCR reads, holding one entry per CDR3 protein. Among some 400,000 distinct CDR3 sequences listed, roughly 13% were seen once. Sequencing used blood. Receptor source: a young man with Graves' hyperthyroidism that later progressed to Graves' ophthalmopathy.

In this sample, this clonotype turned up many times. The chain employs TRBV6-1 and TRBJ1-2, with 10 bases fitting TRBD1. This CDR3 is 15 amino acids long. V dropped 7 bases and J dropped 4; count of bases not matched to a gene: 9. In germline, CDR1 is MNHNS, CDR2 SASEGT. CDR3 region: CASKIDRGPGYGYTF. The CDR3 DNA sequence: TGTGCCAGCAAGATCGACAGGGGGCCCGGCTATGGCTACACCTTC.

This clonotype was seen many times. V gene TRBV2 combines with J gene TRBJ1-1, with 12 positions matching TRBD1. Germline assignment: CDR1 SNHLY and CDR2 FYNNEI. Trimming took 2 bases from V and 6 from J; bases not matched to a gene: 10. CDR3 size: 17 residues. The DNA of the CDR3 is TGTGCCAGCAGTGAACGAATATTCCGGGACAGGGGGCCTGAAGCTTTCTTT. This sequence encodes CASSERIFRDRGPEAFF. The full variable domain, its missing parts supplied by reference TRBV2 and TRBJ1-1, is EPEVTQTPSHQVTQMGQEVILRCVPISNHLYFYWYRQILGQKVEFLVSFYNNEISEKSEIFDDQFSVERPDGSNFTLKIRSTKLEDSAMYFCASSERIFRDRGPEAFFGQGTRLTVV.

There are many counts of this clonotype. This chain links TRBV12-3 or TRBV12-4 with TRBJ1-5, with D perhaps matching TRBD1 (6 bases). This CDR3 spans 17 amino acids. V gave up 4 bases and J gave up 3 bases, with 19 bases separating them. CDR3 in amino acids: CASSSRENRDLNQPQHF. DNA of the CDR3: TGTGCCAGCAGTTCTCGAGAAAACAGGGACCTCAATCAGCCCCAGCATTTT.

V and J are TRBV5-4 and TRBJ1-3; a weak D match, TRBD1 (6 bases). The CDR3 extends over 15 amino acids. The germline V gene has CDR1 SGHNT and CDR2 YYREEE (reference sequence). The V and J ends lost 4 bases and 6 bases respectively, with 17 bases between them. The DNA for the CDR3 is TGTGCCAGCAGCCCCGATCGGGGGCTAGCAAACACCATATATTTT. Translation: CASSPDRGLANTIYF.

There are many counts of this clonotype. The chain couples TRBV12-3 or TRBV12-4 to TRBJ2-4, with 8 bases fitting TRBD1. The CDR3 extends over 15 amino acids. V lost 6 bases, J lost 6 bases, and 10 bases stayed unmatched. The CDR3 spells CASRETGANGNIQYF. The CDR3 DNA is TGTGCCAGCAGGGAGACAGGGGCAAACGGAAACATTCAGTACTTC.

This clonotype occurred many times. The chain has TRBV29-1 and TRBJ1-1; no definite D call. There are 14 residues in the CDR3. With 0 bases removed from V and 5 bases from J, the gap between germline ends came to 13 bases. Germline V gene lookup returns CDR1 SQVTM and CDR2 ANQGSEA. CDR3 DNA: TGCAGCGTTGAAGATCCGGCCCCATGGACTGAAGCTTTCTTT. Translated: CSVEDPAPWTEAFF. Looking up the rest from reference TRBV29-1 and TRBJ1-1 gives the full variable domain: SAVISQKPSRDICQRGTSLTIQCQVDSQVTMMFWYRQQPGQSLTLIATANQGSEATYESGFVIDKFPISRPNLTFSTLTVSNMSPEDSSIYLCSVEDPAPWTEAFFGQGTRLTVV.

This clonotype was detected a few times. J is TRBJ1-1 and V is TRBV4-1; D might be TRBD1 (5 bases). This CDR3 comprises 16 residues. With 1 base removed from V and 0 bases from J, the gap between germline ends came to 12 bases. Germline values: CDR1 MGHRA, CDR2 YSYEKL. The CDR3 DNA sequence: TGCGCCAGCAGCCAAGGGACAAGCTTGGTGAACACTGAAGCTTTCTTT. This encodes CASSQGTSLVNTEAFF.

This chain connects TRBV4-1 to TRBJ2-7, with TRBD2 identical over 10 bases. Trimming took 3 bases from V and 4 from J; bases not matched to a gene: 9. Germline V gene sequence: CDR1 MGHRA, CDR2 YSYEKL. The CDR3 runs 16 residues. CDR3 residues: CASSQELAGTLYEQYF. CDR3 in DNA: TGCGCCAGCAGCCAGGAACTAGCGGGGACCCTTTACGAGCAGTACTTC.

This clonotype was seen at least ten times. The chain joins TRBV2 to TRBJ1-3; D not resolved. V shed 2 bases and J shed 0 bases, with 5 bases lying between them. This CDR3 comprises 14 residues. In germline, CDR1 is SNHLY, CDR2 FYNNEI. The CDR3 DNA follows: TGTGCCAGCAGTGAAATGAGCTCTGGAAACACCATATATTTT. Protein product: CASSEMSSGNTIYF.

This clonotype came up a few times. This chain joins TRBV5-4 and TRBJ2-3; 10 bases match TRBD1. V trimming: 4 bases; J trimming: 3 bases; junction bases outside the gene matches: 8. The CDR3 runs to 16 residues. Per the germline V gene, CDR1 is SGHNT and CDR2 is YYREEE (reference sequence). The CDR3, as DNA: TGTGCCAGCAGCGTTCTGGGACAGGGGAGGACAGATACGCAGTATTTT. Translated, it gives CASSVLGQGRTDTQYF.

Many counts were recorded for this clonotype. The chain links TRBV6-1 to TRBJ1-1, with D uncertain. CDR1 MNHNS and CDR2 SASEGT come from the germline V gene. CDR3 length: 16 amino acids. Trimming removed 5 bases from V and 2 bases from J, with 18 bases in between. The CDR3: CASSYISRTTNTEAFF. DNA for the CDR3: TGTGCCAGCAGTTATATCTCTCGGACTACTAACACTGAAGCTTTCTTT.